This T cell receptor (beta chain) was identified during a study of blood T cell repertoires in COVID-19. Profiling relied on immunoSEQ multiplex PCR, and the TCRdb table lists in-frame clones only, not all of them. The data hold 200,000 to 300,000 clones, with 84% observed a single time. This CDR3 is 15 amino acids long. CDR1 and CDR2 (germline): SNHLY, FYNNEI. V was pared by 4 bases and J by 4 bases, with 5 bases of the junction left unmatched. Sequenced input: peripheral blood. This sequence joins TRBV2 and TRBJ1-3, with TRBD1 matching 9 bases. The TCR comes from a man aged 45-60 years with acute or convalescent COVID-19. The CDR3 loop reads CASSGDRVVGNTIYF. CDR3 nucleotide sequence: TGTGCCAGCAGTGGGGACAGGGTGGTCGGAAACACCATATATTTT.